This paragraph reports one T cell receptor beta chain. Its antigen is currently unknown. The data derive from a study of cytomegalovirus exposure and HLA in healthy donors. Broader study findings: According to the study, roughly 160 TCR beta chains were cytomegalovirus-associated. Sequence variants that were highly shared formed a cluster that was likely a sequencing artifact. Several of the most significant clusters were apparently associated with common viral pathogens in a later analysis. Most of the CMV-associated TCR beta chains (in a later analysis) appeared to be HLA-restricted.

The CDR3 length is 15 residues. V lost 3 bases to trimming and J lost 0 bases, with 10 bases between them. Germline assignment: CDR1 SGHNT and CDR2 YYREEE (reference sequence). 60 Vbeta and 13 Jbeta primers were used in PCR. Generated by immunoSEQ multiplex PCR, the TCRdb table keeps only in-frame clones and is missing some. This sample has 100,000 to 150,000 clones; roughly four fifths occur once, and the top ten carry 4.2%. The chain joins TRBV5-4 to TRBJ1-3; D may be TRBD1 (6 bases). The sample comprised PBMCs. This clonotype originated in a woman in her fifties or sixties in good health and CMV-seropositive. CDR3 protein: CASSSGQYSGNTIYF. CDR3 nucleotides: TGTGCCAGCAGCTCTGGACAGTACTCTGGAAACACCATATATTTT.